The next 13 T cell receptor beta chains were all read from a single sample in a study of blood T cells in healthy people across ages. Next came a second PCR, run for about 6 to 12 cycles, which used a sample-barcoded 5' primer along with a J-beta primer mix. TCRdb re-called the 5' RACE reads through MiXCR, storing one row per CDR3 protein. This table holds 1.5 million to 2 million distinct CDR3 sequences, roughly 28% found once. Sequenced: blood. The source of these receptors is a woman aged 25 to 39 in good health.

Only a few counts were recorded for this clonotype. The CDR3 DNA follows: TGTGCCAGCAGCTTAGGGGTAGCGGGGAGGCTCACAGATACGCAGTATTTT. Translated: CASSLGVAGRLTDTQYF. The V gene is TRBV7-2, the J gene TRBJ2-3; the match to TRBD2 covers 8 bases. Germline V gene data show CDR1 as SGHTA and CDR2 as FQGNSA. This CDR3 has 17 residues. V lost 1 base to trimming and J lost 2 bases; unmatched junction nucleotides: 8.

This clonotype was counted once. The chain joins TRBV6-2 or TRBV6-3 to TRBJ2-1; D unclear. CDR3 length equals 15 residues. Germline V gene lookup returns CDR1 MNHEY and CDR2 SVGEGT. V lost 5 bases, J lost 0 bases, and 11 bases lay in between. For the CDR3, the DNA is TGTGCCAGCAGTATATACCTCAGCTCCTACAATGAGCAGTTCTTC. It codes for CASSIYLSSYNEQFF.

The sample holds many counts of this clonotype. The genes are TRBV24-1 and TRBJ1-2, with no clear D. Per the germline V gene, CDR1 is KGHDR and CDR2 is SFDVKD. This CDR3 is 13 amino acids long. V was pared by 4 bases and J by 8 bases, with 13 bases between. CDR3 amino acids: CATSELQSGGYTF. Written as DNA, the CDR3 is TGTGCCACCAGTGAATTACAGTCCGGCGGCTACACCTTC.

This clonotype came up a few times. V is TRBV7-2 and J is TRBJ2-1, with 9 bases identical to TRBD2. Near its end, the DNA agrees better with TRBJ2-7, so the J call may be wrong. Germline loops: CDR1 SGHTA, CDR2 FQGNSA. The CDR3 is 18 amino acids. The CDR3 nucleotides read TGTGCCAGCAGCTCAAAAACCCGGACTAGCGTGACGTACAATGAGCAGTACTTC. Residues: CASSSKTRTSVTYNEQYF.

CDR3 sequence: CASSLLNSGRFNEQYF. The CDR3 DNA reads as TGTGCCAGCAGCTTACTTAATAGCGGGAGGTTCAATGAGCAGTACTTC. V usage is TRBV7-7 and J usage is TRBJ2-7; 10 nucleotides match TRBD2. CDR1 and CDR2 from the germline V gene are SSHAT and FNYEAQ (reference sequence). V lost 2 bases and J lost 7; bases outside the gene matches: 11. This CDR3 is 16 amino acids long.

This clonotype has only a few counts. The rearrangement links TRBV20-1 to TRBJ2-5, with 8 nucleotides matching TRBD2. J gave up 4 bases and V 1 base, and 8 bases lay outside the gene matches. Germline CDR1 reads DFQATT; CDR2 reads SNEGSKA (reference sequence). CDR3 size: 15 residues. CDR3 coding DNA: TGCAGTGCTAGAGCCCCGCGGGGGGACCCAGAGACCCAGTACTTC. This gives the protein CSARAPRGDPETQYF.

This sequence joins TRBV29-1 and TRBJ1-1; no clear D. Germline values: CDR1 SQVTM, CDR2 ANQGSEA. This CDR3 is built from 13 residues. Trimming removed 8 bases at V and 0 bases at J, with 13 bases between. DNA for the CDR3: TGCAGCATCGAGAGGATCATGAACACTGAAGCTTTCTTT. Protein sequence: CSIERIMNTEAFF.

Regarding this clonotype: It may be a read error: a sequence one base away is much more abundant. The gene calls are TRBV6-5 and TRBJ2-7, with 11 bases lining up with TRBD1. The CDR3 consists of 16 residues. Per germline, CDR1 MNHEY and CDR2 SVGAGI. DNA of the CDR3: TGTACCAGCAGCCTCCTACCGGGACAGGGGGCCTACGAGCAGTACTTC. The encoded protein is CTSSLLPGQGAYEQYF.

This clonotype appeared many times. The V call is TRBV6-1, the J call TRBJ2-7, with 8 bases matching TRBD2. There are 18 residues in the CDR3. V gave up 1 base and J gave up 0 bases; unmatched junction bases: 11. Looked up from germline, CDR1 is MNHNS and CDR2 is SASEGT. The CDR3 DNA sequence: TGTGCCAGCAGTGAAGAATGGGCGGGAGGACCTATCTCCTACGAGCAGTACTTC. Protein sequence: CASSEEWAGGPISYEQYF.

The rearrangement uses TRBV28 and TRBJ2-5, with D perhaps TRBD2 (5 bases). Gene TRBJ2-4 matches the end of the DNA better, so the J call may be wrong. This CDR3 has 17 amino acids. Germline CDR1 is MDHEN and CDR2 is SYDVKM. The CDR3 coding sequence is TGTGCCAGCAGTATGCCCGGGGTGGGCAAAGACAAAAACATTCAGTACTTC. This gives the protein CASSMPGVGKDKNIQYF.

This clonotype turned up a few times. The V and J genes are TRBV20-1 and TRBJ1-6; D gene uncertain. V gave up 1 base and J gave up 5 bases, with 6 bases separating them. CDR3 size: 13 residues. The germline gives CDR1 DFQATT, CDR2 SNEGSKA (reference sequence). In nucleotides, the CDR3 is TGCAGTGCTAGAGTAGAGAATAATTCACCCCTCCACTTT. It translates to CSARVENNSPLHF.

This clonotype was seen more than once but under ten times. The rearrangement uses TRBV7-9 and TRBJ1-1, with 8 bases fitting TRBD1. There are 15 residues in the CDR3. The ends lost 4 bases at V and 7 bases at J; junction bases unmatched: 11. Germline values: CDR1 SEHNR, CDR2 FQNEAQ (reference sequence). CDR3 protein: CASSYPGGASLEAFF. The CDR3 DNA sequence: TGTGCCAGCAGCTACCCAGGGGGCGCCTCTCTTGAAGCTTTCTTT. The full variable domain, in which reference TRBV7-9 and TRBJ1-1 provide the parts outside the CDR3, is DTGVSQNPRHKITKRGQNVTFRCDPISEHNRLYWYRQTLGQGPEFLTYFQNEAQLEKSRLLSDRFSAERPKGSFSTLEIQRTEQGDSAMYLCASSYPGGASLEAFFGQGTRLTVV.

This clonotype came up a few times. The gene calls are TRBV20-1 and TRBJ2-1, with D unresolved. From germline, CDR1 is DFQATT and CDR2 SNEGSKA (reference sequence). V was cut by 6 bases and J by 4 bases, with 10 bases left in between. There are 12 residues in the CDR3. In DNA form, the CDR3 reads TGCAGTGCCCCGGCGCCTTACAATGAGCAGTTCTTC. Residues: CSAPAPYNEQFF.